These 22 T cell receptor beta chains were sequenced from one sample in a study of T cells in Graves' hyperthyroidism and ophthalmopathy. The CDR3 regions of TCR beta were amplified from RNA transcripts. HTBI primers drove first-round RT-PCR of the TCR CDR3. TCRdb analysed the multiplex PCR reads with MiXCR anew, one entry per CDR3 protein. The sample lists hundreds of thousands of distinct CDR3 sequences, around 38% occurring once. Sequencing used blood. Every receptor here comes from a man between 18 and 29 years old with Graves' hyperthyroidism.

This chain joins TRBV12-3 or TRBV12-4 and TRBJ1-1; D possibly corresponds to TRBD1 (5 bases). The CDR3 runs to 12 residues. V was shortened by 10 bases and J by 0 bases, with 9 bases between the two germline ends. CDR3 protein: CATKGLNTEAFF. The CDR3 DNA is TGTGCCACCAAGGGACTGAACACTGAAGCTTTCTTT.

V is TRBV28 and J is TRBJ2-5; D is unclear. The CDR3 covers 14 residues. Per germline, CDR1 MDHEN and CDR2 SYDVKM. Trimming pared 3 bases from V and 4 bases from J, leaving 12 bases between. Written as DNA, the CDR3 is TGTGCCAGCAGTTTTCGGCAGTGGGGAGAGACCCAGTACTTC. Residues: CASSFRQWGETQYF.

The chain couples TRBV6-5 to TRBJ1-1, with TRBD1 matching over 8 bases. J lost 0 bases, V lost 4 bases, and 7 bases had no gene match. The germline V gene has CDR1 MNHEY and CDR2 SVGAGI. This CDR3 spans 16 amino acids. In nucleotides, the CDR3 is TGTGCCAGCAGTTCCGGGACAGGACCCTTGAACACTGAAGCTTTCTTT. Amino acid sequence: CASSSGTGPLNTEAFF.

This clonotype showed up just a few times. CDR3 sequence (DNA): TGTGCCAGCAGCAACGCCGGGACTAGCACGGAGGAGCAGTACTTC. It is translated as CASSNAGTSTEEQYF. The gene calls are TRBV9 and TRBJ2-7; TRBD2 matches at 9 bases. Germline-derived CDR1 and CDR2 are SGDLS and YYNGEE. Trimming took 4 bases from V and 7 from J; bases not matched to a gene: 12. The CDR3 covers 15 residues.

This clonotype was detected only a few times. J is TRBJ1-1 and V is TRBV9; TRBD1 might be the D (6 bases). Trimming took off 3 bases at V and 8 bases at J, with 17 bases between the two ends. Germline assignment: CDR1 SGDLS and CDR2 YYNGEE. This CDR3 spans 14 amino acids. Here the CDR3 reads CASSASPYGTEAFF. DNA for the CDR3: TGTGCCAGCAGCGCCTCGCCCTACGGGACAGAAGCTTTCTTT.

This clonotype was observed at least ten times. The chain couples TRBV15 to TRBJ2-5; D remains unclear. The CDR3 covers 12 residues. The V gene's germline CDR1 is LNHNV and CDR2 YYDKDF (reference sequence). Trimming took off 3 bases at V and 5 bases at J, with 7 bases between the two ends. The CDR3 region is CATSRGSETQYF. Written as DNA, the CDR3 is TGTGCCACCAGCAGGGGTTCTGAGACCCAGTACTTC. Combining the CDR3 with reference TRBV15 and TRBJ2-5 gives the whole variable domain DAMVIQNPRYQVTQFGKPVTLSCSQTLNHNVMYWYQQKSSQAPKLLFHYYDKDFNNEADTPDNFQSRRPNTSFCFLDIRSPGLGDTAMYLCATSRGSETQYFGPGTRLLVL.

This clonotype appeared a few times. The J gene is TRBJ1-1, the V gene TRBV7-2; 7 bases agree with TRBD1. CDR1 and CDR2 from the germline V gene are SGHTA and FQGNSA. This CDR3 contains 15 residues. With 1 base clipped from V and 3 bases from J, the junction kept 5 bases outside the gene matches. The CDR3 protein is CASSLDPGQYTEAFF. Here the CDR3 DNA reads TGTGCCAGCAGCTTAGACCCGGGACAGTACACTGAAGCTTTCTTT.

A single count supports this clonotype. V usage is TRBV7-9 and J usage is TRBJ1-2; D gene ambiguous. CDR1 and CDR2 from the germline V gene are SEHNR and FQNEAQ (reference sequence). The V end was cut by 2 bases, the J end by 11 bases, with 12 bases between. The CDR3 is 12 residues long. Here the CDR3 DNA reads TGTGCCAGCAGCTTAAAGGACTCTCTATACACCTTC. Encoded protein: CASSLKDSLYTF.

The genes are TRBV20-1 and TRBJ2-5; D unclear. V was trimmed by 0 bases and J by 5 bases, leaving 16 bases between them. The V gene's germline CDR1 is DFQATT and CDR2 SNEGSKA (reference sequence). The length of the CDR3 is 15 residues. DNA of the CDR3: TGCAGTGCTAGAGACCCTGAAGGCTTTGGGGAGACCCAGTACTTC. Translated: CSARDPEGFGETQYF.

This clonotype has only one observation. This clone may be a read error of a much larger clone one base away. The J gene is TRBJ2-7, the V gene TRBV7-9; TRBD1 is a possible D gene (5 bases). The CDR3 loop spans 13 amino acids. Germline V CDR1 and CDR2: SEHNR, FQNEAQ (reference sequence). The CDR3 sequence is CASTTGGSYEQCF. The CDR3 region has the DNA TGTGCCAGCACCACAGGCGGCTCCTACGAGCAGTGCTTC. Together with reference TRBV7-9 and TRBJ2-7, the CDR3 gives the full variable domain: DTGVSQNPRHKITKRGQNVTFRCDPISEHNRLYWYRQTLGQGPEFLTYFQNEAQLEKSRLLSDRFSAERPKGSFSTLEIQRTEQGDSAMYLCASTTGGSYEQCFGPGTRLTVT.

Regarding this clonotype: One junction end disagrees with the germline gene, perhaps due to a read error. This chain uses TRBV6-5 with TRBJ1-2, with D maybe TRBD1 (5 bases). In germline, CDR1 is MNHEY, CDR2 SVGAGI. This CDR3 comprises 12 residues. The CDR3 protein is CASSDSGVGYTF. Written as DNA, the CDR3 is TGTGCCAGCAGTGACTCGGGGGTTGGCTACACCTTC.

Comment on this clonotype: Since a much larger clone is just one base distant, this may be a read error. The rearrangement links TRBV2 to TRBJ2-5; 8 bases are shared with TRBD1. This CDR3 is 16 amino acids long. Germline lookup yields CDR1 SNHLY and CDR2 FYNNEI. With 4 bases clipped from V and 9 bases from J, the junction kept 16 bases outside the gene matches. Here the CDR3 DNA reads TGTGCCAGCAGTGTCACGAGACAGGGGATCCAAGGGGCCCAGTACTTC. This translates into CASSVTRQGIQGAQYF. Full variable domain (outside the CDR3, taken from reference TRBV2 and TRBJ2-5): EPEVTQTPSHQVTQMGQEVILRCVPISNHLYFYWYRQILGQKVEFLVSFYNNEISEKSEIFDDQFSVERPDGSNFTLKIRSTKLEDSAMYFCASSVTRQGIQGAQYFGPGTRLLVL.

This clonotype turned up a few times. V gene TRBV5-6 combines with J gene TRBJ1-2; tentative D call: TRBD1 (6 bases). V lost 5 bases, J lost 4 bases, and 12 bases lay in between. The CDR3 has 13 residues. Germline loops: CDR1 SGHDT, CDR2 YYEEEE. CDR3 in DNA: TGTGCCAGCAGACTATACAGGGCCTATGGCTACACCTTC. This translates into CASRLYRAYGYTF.

This clonotype was detected once. The chain is built from TRBV25-1 and TRBJ1-1; a possible D gene is TRBD1 (6 bases). Per the germline V gene, CDR1 is MGHDK and CDR2 is SYGVNS. Trimming left V 8 bases short and J 0 bases short, with 16 bases between. The CDR3 has 15 residues. The CDR3 reads CASSEGGDLNTEAFF. The CDR3 region has the DNA TGTGCCAGCTCGGAAGGGGGGGACCTGAACACTGAAGCTTTCTTT. Full variable domain (missing parts from reference TRBV25-1 and TRBJ1-1): EADIYQTPRYLVIGTGKKITLECSQTMGHDKMYWYQQDPGMELHLIHYSYGVNSTEKGDLSSESTVSRIRTEHFPLTLESARPSHTSQYLCASSEGGDLNTEAFFGQGTRLTVV.

The chain combines TRBV4-1 with TRBJ2-7; TRBD1 agrees at 9 bases. The J segment lost 3 bases and the V segment lost 0 bases, leaving 12 bases of the junction unmatched. This CDR3 has 18 residues. Per the germline V gene, CDR1 is MGHRA and CDR2 is YSYEKL. CDR3 amino acids: CASSQEGGAGQGGYEQYF. CDR3 sequence (DNA): TGCGCCAGCAGCCAAGAAGGTGGTGCGGGACAGGGCGGCTACGAGCAGTACTTC.

The chain joins TRBV6-1 to TRBJ1-5; D uncertain. The CDR3 consists of 13 residues. The germline gives CDR1 MNHNS, CDR2 SASEGT. The germline V and J ends were trimmed by 7 bases and 7 bases, with 14 bases remaining between them. CDR3 nucleotides: TGTGCCAGCACAGTTGAGGGTAAGCAGCCCCAGCATTTT. Amino acids: CASTVEGKQPQHF.

This clonotype was counted only a few times. The V gene is TRBV19, the J gene TRBJ1-3, with 7 bases that match TRBD1. CDR1 and CDR2 from the germline V gene are LNHDA and SQIVND (reference sequence). CDR3 size: 15 residues. Germline trimming cut 5 bases from V and 1 base from J; bases unmatched to any gene: 5. CDR3 DNA sequence: TGTGCCAGTAGTCCGCTACAGGGGTCTGGAAACACCATATATTTT. Protein: CASSPLQGSGNTIYF.

This clonotype was seen ten or more times. The gene calls are TRBV15 and TRBJ2-7; no clear D gene. The CDR3 has 13 residues. V lost 1 base, J lost 3 bases, and 7 bases lay in between. The germline V gene encodes CDR1 LNHNV and CDR2 YYDKDF (reference sequence). In DNA, the CDR3 is TGTGCCACCAGCAGAGGCGGCCACTACGAGCAGTACTTC. Amino acid sequence: CATSRGGHYEQYF.

This clonotype came up once. The chain employs TRBV30 and TRBJ2-5; no reliable D call. V lost 3 bases to trimming and J lost 2 bases, with 4 bases between them. Germline-derived CDR1 and CDR2 are GTSNPN and SVGIG (reference sequence). This CDR3 region has 11 residues. The CDR3 is CAWSEQETQYF. The CDR3 DNA reads as TGTGCCTGGAGCGAGCAAGAGACCCAGTACTTC.

This clonotype was observed a handful of times. The V gene is TRBV29-1, the J gene TRBJ1-2, with D perhaps matching TRBD1 (5 bases). The CDR3 runs 15 residues. V lost 7 bases and J 4 bases, leaving 22 bases between the germline ends. Germline lookup yields CDR1 SQVTM and CDR2 ANQGSEA. CDR3 sequence: CSAYEEGGGSYGYTF. The CDR3 coding sequence is TGCAGCGCTTACGAGGAGGGCGGGGGTAGCTATGGCTACACCTTC.

This chain connects TRBV7-4 to TRBJ2-7; 10 bases map to TRBD1. Trimming at V came to 5 bases and at J to 6 bases, leaving 4 bases not matched to a gene. This CDR3 is built from 13 residues. Germline V gives CDR1 SGHVT, CDR2 SQSDAQ. The CDR3 is CASSRRTGGEQYF. The CDR3 region has the DNA TGTGCCAGCAGCCGACGGACAGGGGGCGAGCAGTACTTC.

This clonotype occurred once. This chain connects TRBV6-6 to TRBJ2-7; 7 bases are shared with TRBD2. The CDR3 is 16 amino acids. CDR1 is MNHNY and CDR2 is SVGAGI in the germline V gene (reference sequence). V shed 0 bases and J 2 bases; nucleotides not matched to a gene: 7. The CDR3 nucleotides are TGTGCCAGCAGTTACTCTACCGGGAGGCCAACCTACGAGCAGTACTTC. Its translation: CASSYSTGRPTYEQYF.